This T cell receptor (beta chain) came from a study of blood T cells in healthy people across ages. It was with a sample-barcoded 5' primer and a J-beta primer mix that a second PCR of about 7 to 12 cycles was run. One entry per CDR3 protein, called by TCRdb with MiXCR from the 5' RACE reads. The data show approximately 1.5 million distinct CDR3 sequences, about 31% seen once. This clonotype has a handful of counts. Germline V gives CDR1 SGDLS, CDR2 YYNGEE. This CDR3 comprises 14 residues. V was pared by 4 bases and J by 6 bases, with 16 bases between. The sequence derives from a woman aged 30 to 39 in good health. Source material: blood. The chain is built from TRBV9 and TRBJ1-2; no firm D call. CDR3 sequence reads: CASSPLGRADGYTF. The CDR3 nucleotides read TGTGCCAGCAGCCCCCTGGGGAGGGCAGATGGCTACACCTTC. Using reference TRBV9 and TRBJ1-2 for the parts outside the CDR3, the full variable domain is DSGVTQTPKHLITATGQRVTLRCSPRSGDLSVYWYQQSLDQGLQFLIQYYNGEERAKGNILERFSAQQFPDLHSELNLSSLELGDSALYFCASSPLGRADGYTFGSGTRLTVV.